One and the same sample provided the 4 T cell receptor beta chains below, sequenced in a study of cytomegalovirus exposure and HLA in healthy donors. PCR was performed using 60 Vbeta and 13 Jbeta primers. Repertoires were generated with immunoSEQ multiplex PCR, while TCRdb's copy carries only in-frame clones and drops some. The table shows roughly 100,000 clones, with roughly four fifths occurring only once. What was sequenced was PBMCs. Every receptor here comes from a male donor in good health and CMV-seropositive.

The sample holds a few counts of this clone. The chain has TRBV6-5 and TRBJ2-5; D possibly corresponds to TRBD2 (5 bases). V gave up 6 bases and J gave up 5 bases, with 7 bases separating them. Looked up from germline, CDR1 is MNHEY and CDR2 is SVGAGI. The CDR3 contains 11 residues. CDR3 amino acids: CASSPGETQYF. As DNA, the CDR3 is TGTGCCAGCAGCCCGGGGGAGACCCAGTACTTC.

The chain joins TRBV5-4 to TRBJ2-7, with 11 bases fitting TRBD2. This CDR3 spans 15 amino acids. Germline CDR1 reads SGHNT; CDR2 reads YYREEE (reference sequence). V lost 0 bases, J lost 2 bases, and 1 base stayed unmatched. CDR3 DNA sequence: TGTGCCAGCAGCTTGGGACTAGCGGGGACCTACGAGCAGTACTTC. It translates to CASSLGLAGTYEQYF.

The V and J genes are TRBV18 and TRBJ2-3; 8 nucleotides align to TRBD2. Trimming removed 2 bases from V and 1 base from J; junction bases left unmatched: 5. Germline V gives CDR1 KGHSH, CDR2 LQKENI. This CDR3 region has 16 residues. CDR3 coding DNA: TGTGCCAGCTCACCATTGGCGGGGGGCGGCACAGATACGCAGTATTTT. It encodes CASSPLAGGGTDTQYF. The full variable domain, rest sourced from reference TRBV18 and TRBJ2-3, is NAGVMQNPRHLVRRRGQEARLRCSPMKGHSHVYWYRQLPEEGLKFMVYLQKENIIDESGMPKERFSAEFPKEGPSILRIQQVVRGDSAAYFCASSPLAGGGTDTQYFGPGTRLTVL.

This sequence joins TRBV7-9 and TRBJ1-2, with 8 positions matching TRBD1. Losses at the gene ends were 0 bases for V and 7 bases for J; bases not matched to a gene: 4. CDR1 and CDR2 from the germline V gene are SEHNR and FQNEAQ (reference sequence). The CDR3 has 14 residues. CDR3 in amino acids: CASSLATGGGGYTF. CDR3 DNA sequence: TGTGCCAGCAGCTTAGCCACAGGGGGAGGTGGCTACACCTTC.